This TCR beta chain originates from a study of beta chain features in type 1 diabetes. About the study: All of the samples together had over 90 million sorted cells examined.

Investigators reverse transcribed all isolated RNA, so they sequenced expressed TCRB transcripts. The data were produced by immunoSEQ multiplex PCR, yet TCRdb's version contains in-frame clones alone and is incomplete. Among 230,000 or so clones, under 20% were seen once, and the ten largest hold roughly 0.08%. Germline CDR1 reads LGHNA; CDR2 reads YNFKEQ. Trimming took 4 bases from V and 0 from J, leaving 12 bases between them. This CDR3 has 16 residues. Whole-study findings and limits: There were fewer insertions and more deletions at the VDJ junctions of type 1 diabetes patients. Researchers report that Type 1 diabetes patients had moderately but significantly shorter TCRB CDR3s across all four CD4+ subsets.

This clone turned up a few times. The antigen remains unidentified. The chain employs TRBV4-2 and TRBJ2-2; possible D gene TRBD1, 6 bases. The receptor comes from a man between 25 and 39 years old with type 1 diabetes. The material sequenced was naive CD4+ T cells from blood. CDR3 nucleotide sequence: TGTGCCAGCAGCCTATGGACAGCTTCGAACACCGGGGAGCTGTTTTTT. This encodes CASSLWTASNTGELFF.